The rows below give T cell receptor beta chains drawn from one sample of a study of T-cell reconstitution after alpha-beta-depleted transplantation in children. In TCRdb, the PCR reads were re-called with MiXCR into one record per CDR3 protein. The data show fewer than 120,000 distinct CDR3 sequences, with over 9% seen just once and around 8.5% held by the top ten. Material: PBMCs from the stem cell graft donor, obtained from the stem cell graft. These receptors were collected from a human donor who donated a stem cell graft to a child with acute lymphoblastic leukemia. Each CDR3 is given with its conserved first and last residue. D genes are given only for firm matches. Clone size is given as once, few or many counts, or a class when the clone is expanded.

>17|-|TRBV6-5|TRBJ2-7|many
TGTGCCAGCAGTTACTCGATTCTGGGGCAGAGCTCCTACGAGCAGTACTTC
CASSYSILGQSSYEQYF
>11|-|TRBV4-3|TRBJ2-1|many
TGCGCCAGCAGCCTTCGTGGTGAGCAGTTCTTC
CASSLRGEQFF
>14|-|TRBV5-6|TRBJ2-4|many
TGTGCCAGCACCACTCACTCAGCCAAAAACATTCAGTACTTC
CASTTHSAKNIQYF
>18|TRBD2|TRBV20-1|TRBJ2-3|many
TGCAGTGCTTACGCCCCGGGACTAGCGGGCACGATCACAGATACGCAGTATTTT
CSAYAPGLAGTITDTQYF
>15|TRBD2|TRBV15|TRBJ2-1|many
TGTGCCACCAGTCCTGAGACTAGCCCCTACAATGAGCAGTTCTTC
CATSPETSPYNEQFF
>13|-|TRBV30|TRBJ1-4|few
TGTGCCTGGAGTTCGGGGGGCGATGAAAAACTGTTTTTT
CAWSSGGDEKLFF
>16|TRBD2|TRBV12-3/TRBV12-4|TRBJ2-2|many
TGTGCCAGCAGGAGAACCGGGACTAGAGTCACCGGGGAGCTGTTTTTT
CASRRTGTRVTGELFF
>18|TRBD2|TRBV11-2|TRBJ2-1|many
TGTGCCAGCAGCTTAGACTCGACTAGCAGGAGACGGGGGAATGAGCAGTTCTTC
CASSLDSTSRRRGNEQFF
>15|TRBD1|TRBV7-9|TRBJ1-1|many
TGTGCCAGCAGCTTGGGGGGGACAGGGTTCGCTGAAGCTTTCTTT
CASSLGGTGFAEAFF
>15|-|TRBV5-1|TRBJ2-1|few
TGCGCCAGCAGGCCAGCCACCAGCTCCTACAATGAGCAGTTCTTC
CASRPATSSYNEQFF
>15|-|TRBV7-7|TRBJ2-2|many
TGTGCTAGCAGCTTGGGGGTTCTGAACACCGGGGAGCTGTTTTTT
CASSLGVLNTGELFF
>21|TRBD2|TRBV11-2|TRBJ2-2|once
TGTGCCAGCAGCTTTGGAGGACTAGCGGGAGGGGGGAGTTTGGTGGCCGGGGAGCTGTTTTTT
CASSFGGLAGGGSLVAGELFF
>12|-|TRBV20-1|TRBJ2-7|many
TGCAGTGCTAGTGAACTCCTCTACGAGCAGTACTTC
CSASELLYEQYF
>15|-|TRBV12-3/TRBV12-4|TRBJ1-2|many
TGTGCCAGCAGTCCCGGACAACGCGGTCAGTATGGCTACACCTTC
CASSPGQRGQYGYTF
>11|-|TRBV12-3/TRBV12-4|TRBJ2-7|many
TGTGCCAGCAGCTGGGGCGGCGAGCAGTACTTC
CASSWGGEQYF
>15|TRBD2|TRBV5-1|TRBJ2-1|many
TGCGCCAGCAAGCCCATAGCGGGGGGACACAATGAGCAGTTCTTC
CASKPIAGGHNEQFF
>15|-|TRBV12-3/TRBV12-4|TRBJ1-1|many
TGTGCCAGCAGCCCCCCGGAACCCGTGAACACTGAAGCTTTCTTT
CASSPPEPVNTEAFF
>15|-|TRBV7-9|TRBJ2-3|many
TGTGCCAGCAGCCAGTTTATACAGGAAACAGATACGCAGTATTTT
CASSQFIQETDTQYF
>14|-|TRBV5-6|TRBJ2-7|many
TGTGCCAGCAGCTCCGGGACGGCCTCCTACGAGCAGTACTTC
CASSSGTASYEQYF
>12|TRBD2|TRBV18|TRBJ2-1|many
TGTGCCAGCTCACCCTCGGGGGGAGAGCAGTTCTTC
CASSPSGGEQFF
>13|-|TRBV12-3/TRBV12-4|TRBJ1-2|many
TGTGCCAGCACCCCATTGGTCAGGGGAGGCTACACCTTC
CASTPLVRGGYTF
>15|-|TRBV7-6|TRBJ2-7|many
TGTGCCAGCAGCTTGGTTACAGAGAGCTCCTACGAGCAGTACTTC
CASSLVTESSYEQYF
>13|-|TRBV20-1|TRBJ2-7|many
TGCAGTGCGAGCGGATGGAGTAACTACGAGCAGTACTTC
CSASGWSNYEQYF
>14|-|TRBV6-5|TRBJ1-3|many
TGTGCCAGCAGTTACTCAGCATCTGGAAACACCATATATTTT
CASSYSASGNTIYF
>16|-|TRBV7-9|TRBJ1-4|many
TGTGCCAGCAGCCCCTCCGAGCGGGCGACTAATGAAAAACTGTTTTTT
CASSPSERATNEKLFF
>15|TRBD1|TRBV29-1|TRBJ1-1|many
TGCAGCGTTGGAGGGACAGGGGGATGGAACACTGAAGCTTTCTTT
CSVGGTGGWNTEAFF